This TCR beta chain emerged from a study of Graves' ophthalmopathy and Graves' hyperthyroidism. Germline V gives CDR1 SGDLS, CDR2 YYNGEE. Trimming pared 5 bases from V and 1 base from J, leaving 12 bases between. The CDR3 runs 15 residues. RNA transcripts served as template for amplifying TCR beta CDR3 sequences. First-round RT-PCR with HTBI primers preceded a second-round multiplex PCR. MiXCR was run by TCRdb on the multiplex PCR reads, yielding one entry per CDR3 protein. The repertoire includes 650,000 to 800,000 distinct CDR3 sequences, about two fifths of them detected once, and around 3% sits in the top ten. This clonotype came up once.

The origin of this receptor is an adult man with Graves' ophthalmopathy. The specimen was peripheral blood. V and J are TRBV9 and TRBJ2-2; D is ambiguous. Here the CDR3 reads CASSLTKVNTGELFF. The DNA of the CDR3 is TGTGCCAGCAGTTTAACCAAGGTGAACACCGGGGAGCTGTTTTTT.